These T cell receptor beta chains were read from a single sample in a study of metastatic and nonmetastatic thyroid tumors. With MiXCR, TCRdb called clones anew from the PCR reads. Among under 35,000 clones, 25% to 35% were seen once, and the ten largest hold 32%. The sequenced sample consisted of blood. These receptors were obtained from a female donor with papillary thyroid cancer or a benign thyroid nodule (not recorded which). Some clones in this sample may be carry-over from other donors' samples. Each CDR3 is given without its conserved first and last residue.

>TRBJ2-2|TRBV6-4
ASSDSDTGELF
>TRBJ1-4|TRBV5-8
ASSIGQRATNEKLF
>TRBJ2-1|TRBV18
ASSQGLAVQF
>TRBJ2-1|TRBV10-2
ASSEAGDYNEQF
>TRBJ2-7|TRBV6-1
ASSATSGITEQY
>TRBJ2-7|TRBV5-1
ASSLPPGAVGDEQY
>TRBJ2-2|TRBV5-1
ASSLAGDRENTGELF
>TRBJ1-1|TRBV13
ASIVGDRGRRGEAF
>TRBJ2-1|TRBV18
ASSPSQSDEQF
>TRBJ2-1|TRBV7-6
ARTAGLAGGPWSNEQF
>TRBJ1-1|TRBV3-1
ASSQGRARGTEAF
>TRBJ1-3|TRBV7-2
ASSLAPTWDSGNTIY
>TRBJ2-3|TRBV11-2
ASSSEREMQY
>TRBJ2-3|TRBV5-1
AISTALAGTDTQY